The sequence of this TCR beta chain was determined in a study of T cells in Graves' hyperthyroidism and ophthalmopathy. Study-level background: Peripheral blood was taken when the disease was first diagnosed, before any treatment began.

TCR beta CDR3 regions were amplified from RNA transcripts. HTBI primers were employed in a first-round RT-PCR of the TCR CDR3. In TCRdb, the multiplex PCR reads were re-called with MiXCR into one record per CDR3 protein. The table shows under 350,000 distinct CDR3 sequences, with more than 15% occurring only once. V shed 6 bases and J 4 bases; nucleotides not matched to a gene: 5. CDR1 ENHRY and CDR2 SYGVKD come from the germline V gene. This CDR3 spans 13 amino acids. This clonotype was recorded many times. Exclusion followed for patients with uncontrolled infection, other autoimmune disease, pregnancy or lactation. Diagnoses rested on clinical symptoms, serum thyroxine and TRAb, thyroid ultrasound and orbital computed tomography. More than 9.5 ml fresh peripheral blood yielded the PBMCs.

The V and J genes are TRBV10-3 and TRBJ1-2; 7 nucleotides align to TRBD1. Sequencing was performed on blood. The TCR was taken from a woman in her sixties with Graves' ophthalmopathy. CDR3 DNA sequence: TGTGCCATCAGGGAAGGGGGCACCTATGGCTACACCTTC. Protein sequence: CAIREGGTYGYTF.